These T cell receptor beta chains were read from a single sample in a study of T cells after yellow fever vaccination. TCRdb used MiXCR to reprocess the 5' RACE reads, holding one entry per CDR3 protein. The sample yields 500,000 to 650,000 distinct CDR3 sequences, 13% seen once. Source: PBMCs, taken on the day of the yellow fever booster vaccination. All receptors derive from a man younger than 40 who received the YFV17D yellow fever vaccine. Each CDR3 is given with its conserved first and last residue. A D gene is named only where the DNA matches it firmly. Clone size appears in some rows only: once, few, many, or a class for an expanded clone.

V gene	J gene	D gene	clone size	CDR3 protein	CDR3 DNA
TRBV12-3/TRBV12-4	TRBJ2-1	-	many	CASSAGGTGGEQFF	TGTGCCAGCAGTGCCGGGGGAACAGGCGGTGAGCAGTTCTTC
TRBV12-5	TRBJ2-7	TRBD1	-	CASGPPLDRVISYEQYF	TGTGCTAGTGGTCCGCCCTTGGACAGGGTCATCTCCTACGAGCAGTACTTC
TRBV6-2/TRBV6-3	TRBJ1-2	TRBD1	-	CASSAGTDGYTF	TGTGCCAGCAGTGCCGGGACAGACGGCTACACCTTC
TRBV10-3	TRBJ2-3	-	few	CAISESMGSPDTQYF	TGTGCCATCAGTGAGTCGATGGGTTCACCAGATACGCAGTATTTT
TRBV6-5	TRBJ2-1	-	few	CASPASTTPKIYNEQFF	TGTGCCAGCCCCGCCAGCACTACCCCCAAAATATACAATGAGCAGTTCTTC
TRBV11-1	TRBJ2-1	TRBD2	-	CASSLFGMGLAGEYSYNEQFF	TGTGCCAGCAGCTTGTTTGGGATGGGACTAGCGGGAGAGTACTCCTACAATGAGCAGTTCTTC
TRBV7-9	TRBJ2-7	-	-	CASSLYGTYEQYF	TGTGCCAGCAGCTTATACGGAACCTACGAGCAGTACTTC
TRBV5-5	TRBJ2-5	TRBD1	many	CASSRGTGQETQYF	TGTGCCAGCAGCCGAGGGACAGGGCAAGAGACCCAGTACTTC
TRBV6-2/TRBV6-3	TRBJ2-7	-	few	CASSYSRGRSYEQYF	TGTGCCAGCAGTTACTCGAGGGGACGAAGCTACGAGCAGTACTTC
TRBV6-1	TRBJ2-5	-	few	CASNERSQETQYF	TGTGCCAGCAATGAGCGATCTCAAGAGACCCAGTACTTC
TRBV5-1	TRBJ2-3	-	-	CASSLRPIRVAATDTDTQYF	TGCGCCAGCAGCTTAAGACCGATCCGTGTAGCGGCGACTGACACAGATACGCAGTATTTT
TRBV5-1	TRBJ2-7	TRBD2	-	CASSLWGGSNYEQYF	TGCGCCAGCAGCTTGTGGGGGGGGTCGAACTACGAGCAGTACTTC
TRBV5-4	TRBJ2-2	-	few	CASSFKTDTGELFF	TGTGCCAGCAGCTTCAAAACGGACACCGGGGAGCTGTTTTTT
TRBV6-5	TRBJ1-2	TRBD1	many	CARTGWYGYTF	TGTGCCAGGACAGGGTGGTATGGCTACACCTTC
TRBV9	TRBJ2-2	TRBD2	-	CASSLSGTSGTTGELFF	TGTGCCAGCAGCCTTTCCGGGACTAGCGGGACCACCGGGGAGCTGTTTTTT
TRBV20-1	TRBJ1-5	TRBD1	-	CSARSGTGDFDQPQHF	TGCAGTGCTAGATCCGGGACAGGGGATTTCGATCAGCCCCAGCATTTT
TRBV20-1	TRBJ2-7	TRBD2	few	CSAAVWGGRRGQYF	TGCAGTGCGGCGGTTTGGGGGGGAAGGAGGGGTCAGTACTTC
TRBV10-3	TRBJ1-2	TRBD1	-	CAIRTGGTGGYTF	TGTGCCATCAGGACAGGGGGAACGGGAGGCTACACCTTC
TRBV7-2	TRBJ2-1	TRBD2	few	CASSLLAGDINEQFF	TGTGCCAGCAGCTTATTAGCGGGAGACATCAATGAGCAGTTCTTC
TRBV7-2	TRBJ1-1	-	many	CASSLDLNTEAFF	TGTGCCAGCAGCTTAGATCTGAACACTGAAGCTTTCTTT
TRBV5-1	TRBJ2-3	-	few	CASKAGNAGFSDTQYF	TGCGCCAGCAAAGCTGGAAACGCCGGGTTTTCAGATACGCAGTATTTT
TRBV5-5	TRBJ2-1	-	-	CASRAHQGRARNEQFF	TGTGCCAGCAGAGCCCACCAAGGTAGGGCTCGGAATGAGCAGTTCTTC
TRBV3-1	TRBJ2-2	-	-	CASSQGLVVAGELFF	TGTGCCAGCAGCCAAGGTCTAGTAGTCGCCGGGGAGCTGTTTTTT
TRBV7-2	TRBJ1-1	-	few	CASSFRTNTEAFF	TGTGCCAGCAGCTTTAGAACGAACACTGAAGCTTTCTTT
TRBV5-1	TRBJ2-7	-	few	CASSANSGRTYEQYF	TGCGCCAGCAGCGCCAACTCCGGCAGGACCTACGAGCAGTACTTC
TRBV3-1	TRBJ1-1	TRBD1	-	CASSDTGVGPEAFF	TGTGCCAGCAGCGACACAGGGGTAGGACCTGAAGCTTTCTTT
TRBV6-1	TRBJ2-5	TRBD1	-	CASIDSDRGSKETQYF	TGTGCCAGCATCGATTCCGACAGGGGGTCGAAAGAGACCCAGTACTTC
TRBV24-1	TRBJ2-3	TRBD2	few	CATSDPLTSGGVTDTQYF	TGTGCCACCAGTGATCCACTAACTAGCGGGGGAGTCACAGATACGCAGTATTTT
TRBV13	TRBJ2-5	-	few	CASSTKVGYETQYF	TGTGCCAGCAGCACGAAGGTGGGGTACGAGACCCAGTACTTC
TRBV11-2	TRBJ2-1	TRBD2	-	CASTEQGSGRSSYNEQFF	TGTGCCAGCACCGAACAGGGTAGCGGGAGGTCCTCCTACAATGAGCAGTTCTTC
TRBV3-1	TRBJ2-5	TRBD2	few	CASSQDPGLVVF	TGTGCCAGCAGCCAAGATCCGGGACTAGTGGTTTTC
TRBV5-6	TRBJ2-3	-	few	CASSFGRADTQYF	TGTGCCAGCAGCTTTGGGAGAGCAGATACGCAGTATTTT
TRBV7-2	TRBJ2-1	TRBD2	many	CASSWTGTSGWNEQFF	TGTGCCAGCAGCTGGACCGGGACTAGCGGATGGAATGAGCAGTTCTTC
TRBV10-3	TRBJ1-5	-	few	CAISESRGGGDQPQHF	TGTGCCATCAGTGAGTCGCGGGGAGGGGGGGATCAGCCCCAGCATTTT
TRBV28	TRBJ2-7	TRBD1	few	CASGTGSDEQYF	TGTGCCAGCGGGACAGGGAGTGACGAGCAGTACTTC
TRBV6-2/TRBV6-3	TRBJ2-2	-	-	CASHTPEGNTGELFF	TGTGCCAGTCACACGCCCGAGGGTAACACCGGGGAGCTGTTTTTT
TRBV5-5	TRBJ2-2	TRBD1	-	CASSPGQGFAGELFF	TGTGCCAGCAGCCCGGGACAGGGGTTCGCCGGGGAGCTGTTTTTT
TRBV5-1	TRBJ2-2	-	-	CASSLATRDTGELFF	TGCGCCAGCAGCTTGGCTACCCGGGACACCGGGGAGCTGTTTTTT
TRBV20-1	TRBJ2-2	TRBD2	-	CSAKLAGVLTGELFF	TGCAGTGCTAAGCTAGCGGGAGTGCTCACCGGGGAGCTGTTTTTT
TRBV7-2	TRBJ2-7	-	-	CASAGTNYEQYF	TGTGCCAGTGCGGGGACCAACTACGAGCAGTACTTC
TRBV20-1	TRBJ2-1	-	-	CSAQSRDINNEQFF	TGCAGTGCCCAGAGTAGGGATATCAACAATGAGCAGTTCTTC
TRBV12-3/TRBV12-4	TRBJ2-7	-	many	CASSFRPFLGGATAYEQYF	TGTGCCAGCAGCTTTCGGCCCTTCCTCGGGGGCGCAACCGCTTACGAGCAGTACTTC
TRBV10-3	TRBJ1-4	-	-	CAIRQGATNEKLFF	TGTGCCATCAGGCAGGGCGCAACTAATGAAAAACTGTTTTTT
TRBV20-1	TRBJ2-7	-	-	CSARDMTGAYEQYF	TGCAGTGCTAGAGATATGACCGGGGCATACGAGCAGTACTTC
TRBV19	TRBJ2-1	-	few	CASGYGEQFF	TGTGCCAGTGGGTACGGTGAGCAGTTCTTC
TRBV27	TRBJ2-1	-	-	CASRAGFNEQFF	TGTGCCAGCAGGGCGGGGTTCAATGAGCAGTTCTTC
TRBV7-9	TRBJ2-7	-	-	CLGSLGYEQYF	TGTCTCGGCAGCCTAGGGTACGAGCAGTACTTC
TRBV6-5	TRBJ2-7	-	-	CASSRHQDEQYF	TGTGCCAGCAGCCGCCACCAGGACGAGCAGTACTTC
TRBV29-1	TRBJ1-2	-	few	CSVEGQAIGYGYTF	TGCAGCGTTGAAGGACAGGCAATAGGTTATGGCTACACCTTC
TRBV11-2	TRBJ2-7	TRBD2	-	CASSLQPPPSGSRDEQYF	TGTGCCAGCAGCTTACAACCCCCCCCTAGCGGGAGTAGGGACGAGCAGTACTTC
TRBV28	TRBJ1-2	-	-	CASSLSGVGYTF	TGTGCCAGCAGTTTATCAGGGGTTGGCTACACCTTC
TRBV30	TRBJ2-5	-	few	CAWSLQVETQYF	TGTGCCTGGAGTCTCCAGGTGGAGACCCAGTACTTC
TRBV5-6	TRBJ2-2	-	-	CASSWAGTVNTGELFF	TGTGCCAGCAGCTGGGCCGGGACGGTGAACACCGGGGAGCTGTTTTTT
TRBV20-1	TRBJ2-7	TRBD2	-	CSVGGGGPYEQYF	TGCAGTGTCGGGGGGGGAGGGCCCTACGAGCAGTACTTC
TRBV15	TRBJ2-7	-	-	CATSAVQGALNYEQYF	TGTGCCACCAGCGCCGTCCAAGGCGCCTTAAACTACGAGCAGTACTTC
TRBV9	TRBJ2-1	-	-	CASSVEGSSPSEQFF	TGTGCCAGCAGCGTAGAGGGATCGTCGCCTAGTGAGCAGTTCTTC
TRBV29-1	TRBJ2-7	-	few	CSALGSGSYEQYF	TGCAGCGCTCTGGGATCAGGGTCGTACGAGCAGTACTTC
TRBV5-1	TRBJ2-2	TRBD1	-	CATRDRPNTGELFF	TGCGCCACCAGGGACAGACCGAACACCGGGGAGCTGTTTTTT